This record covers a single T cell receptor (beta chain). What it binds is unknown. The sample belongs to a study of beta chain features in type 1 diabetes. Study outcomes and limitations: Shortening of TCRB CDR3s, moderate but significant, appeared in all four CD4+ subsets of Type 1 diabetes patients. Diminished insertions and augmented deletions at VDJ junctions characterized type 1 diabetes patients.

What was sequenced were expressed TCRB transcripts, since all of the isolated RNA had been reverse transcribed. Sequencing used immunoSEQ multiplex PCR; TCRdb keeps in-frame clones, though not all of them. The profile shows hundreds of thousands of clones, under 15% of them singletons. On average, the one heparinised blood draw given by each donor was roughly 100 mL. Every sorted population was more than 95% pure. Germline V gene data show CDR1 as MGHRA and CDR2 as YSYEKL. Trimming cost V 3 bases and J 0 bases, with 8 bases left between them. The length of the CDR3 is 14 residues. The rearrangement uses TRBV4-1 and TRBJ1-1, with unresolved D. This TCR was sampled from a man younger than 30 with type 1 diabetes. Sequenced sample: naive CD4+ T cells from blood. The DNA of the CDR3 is TGCGCCAGCAGCCAGGCCCCAATGAACACTGAAGCTTTCTTT. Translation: CASSQAPMNTEAFF.